The T cell receptor beta chain under discussion was sequenced for a study of tumor-infiltrating lymphocytes in oesophageal squamous cell carcinoma. TCRdb re-called the PCR reads with MiXCR, one entry per CDR3 protein. Of around 12,000 distinct CDR3 sequences in the sample, approximately 47% are singletons; the top ten hold approximately 15%. V shed 5 bases and J 3 bases; nucleotides not matched to a gene: 4. This CDR3 region has 14 residues. Germline CDR1 and CDR2: SGHTA and FQGTGA. This clonotype is medium-sized within its sample. The rearrangement joins TRBV7-3 to TRBJ2-3; 8 bases fit TRBD1. Sequencing was carried out using normal esophageal tissue next to the tumor. The sequence came from a male donor with esophageal squamous cell carcinoma. CDR3 residues: CASSRQGATDTQYF. The CDR3 bases are TGTGCCAGCAGCCGGCAGGGGGCAACAGATACGCAGTATTTT.